This T cell receptor (beta chain) is from a study of T cell responses to AZD1222 COVID-19 vaccine. About the study: Timing groups of about 4 and about 12 weeks for second doses were pooled. The study, taken as a whole, reports: Baseline seropositives among AZD1222 recipients totaled only 5 to 7.

The assay was immunoSEQ multiplex PCR, and TCRdb's table has in-frame clones only and misses some. The sample lists more than 130,000 clones; 75% to 95% were seen once. The CDR3 has 11 residues. With 5 bases removed from V and 0 bases from J, the gap between germline ends came to 2 bases. This clone was seen a single time. Its antigen remains unidentified. V and J are TRBV12-3 or TRBV12-4 and TRBJ2-7; D uncertain. This material consisted of peripheral blood, taken on day 0 of AZD1222 vaccination. This TCR came from an adult in good health. The CDR3 sequence: CASSASYEQYF. The CDR3 DNA reads TGTGCCAGCAGTGCCTCCTACGAGCAGTACTTC.